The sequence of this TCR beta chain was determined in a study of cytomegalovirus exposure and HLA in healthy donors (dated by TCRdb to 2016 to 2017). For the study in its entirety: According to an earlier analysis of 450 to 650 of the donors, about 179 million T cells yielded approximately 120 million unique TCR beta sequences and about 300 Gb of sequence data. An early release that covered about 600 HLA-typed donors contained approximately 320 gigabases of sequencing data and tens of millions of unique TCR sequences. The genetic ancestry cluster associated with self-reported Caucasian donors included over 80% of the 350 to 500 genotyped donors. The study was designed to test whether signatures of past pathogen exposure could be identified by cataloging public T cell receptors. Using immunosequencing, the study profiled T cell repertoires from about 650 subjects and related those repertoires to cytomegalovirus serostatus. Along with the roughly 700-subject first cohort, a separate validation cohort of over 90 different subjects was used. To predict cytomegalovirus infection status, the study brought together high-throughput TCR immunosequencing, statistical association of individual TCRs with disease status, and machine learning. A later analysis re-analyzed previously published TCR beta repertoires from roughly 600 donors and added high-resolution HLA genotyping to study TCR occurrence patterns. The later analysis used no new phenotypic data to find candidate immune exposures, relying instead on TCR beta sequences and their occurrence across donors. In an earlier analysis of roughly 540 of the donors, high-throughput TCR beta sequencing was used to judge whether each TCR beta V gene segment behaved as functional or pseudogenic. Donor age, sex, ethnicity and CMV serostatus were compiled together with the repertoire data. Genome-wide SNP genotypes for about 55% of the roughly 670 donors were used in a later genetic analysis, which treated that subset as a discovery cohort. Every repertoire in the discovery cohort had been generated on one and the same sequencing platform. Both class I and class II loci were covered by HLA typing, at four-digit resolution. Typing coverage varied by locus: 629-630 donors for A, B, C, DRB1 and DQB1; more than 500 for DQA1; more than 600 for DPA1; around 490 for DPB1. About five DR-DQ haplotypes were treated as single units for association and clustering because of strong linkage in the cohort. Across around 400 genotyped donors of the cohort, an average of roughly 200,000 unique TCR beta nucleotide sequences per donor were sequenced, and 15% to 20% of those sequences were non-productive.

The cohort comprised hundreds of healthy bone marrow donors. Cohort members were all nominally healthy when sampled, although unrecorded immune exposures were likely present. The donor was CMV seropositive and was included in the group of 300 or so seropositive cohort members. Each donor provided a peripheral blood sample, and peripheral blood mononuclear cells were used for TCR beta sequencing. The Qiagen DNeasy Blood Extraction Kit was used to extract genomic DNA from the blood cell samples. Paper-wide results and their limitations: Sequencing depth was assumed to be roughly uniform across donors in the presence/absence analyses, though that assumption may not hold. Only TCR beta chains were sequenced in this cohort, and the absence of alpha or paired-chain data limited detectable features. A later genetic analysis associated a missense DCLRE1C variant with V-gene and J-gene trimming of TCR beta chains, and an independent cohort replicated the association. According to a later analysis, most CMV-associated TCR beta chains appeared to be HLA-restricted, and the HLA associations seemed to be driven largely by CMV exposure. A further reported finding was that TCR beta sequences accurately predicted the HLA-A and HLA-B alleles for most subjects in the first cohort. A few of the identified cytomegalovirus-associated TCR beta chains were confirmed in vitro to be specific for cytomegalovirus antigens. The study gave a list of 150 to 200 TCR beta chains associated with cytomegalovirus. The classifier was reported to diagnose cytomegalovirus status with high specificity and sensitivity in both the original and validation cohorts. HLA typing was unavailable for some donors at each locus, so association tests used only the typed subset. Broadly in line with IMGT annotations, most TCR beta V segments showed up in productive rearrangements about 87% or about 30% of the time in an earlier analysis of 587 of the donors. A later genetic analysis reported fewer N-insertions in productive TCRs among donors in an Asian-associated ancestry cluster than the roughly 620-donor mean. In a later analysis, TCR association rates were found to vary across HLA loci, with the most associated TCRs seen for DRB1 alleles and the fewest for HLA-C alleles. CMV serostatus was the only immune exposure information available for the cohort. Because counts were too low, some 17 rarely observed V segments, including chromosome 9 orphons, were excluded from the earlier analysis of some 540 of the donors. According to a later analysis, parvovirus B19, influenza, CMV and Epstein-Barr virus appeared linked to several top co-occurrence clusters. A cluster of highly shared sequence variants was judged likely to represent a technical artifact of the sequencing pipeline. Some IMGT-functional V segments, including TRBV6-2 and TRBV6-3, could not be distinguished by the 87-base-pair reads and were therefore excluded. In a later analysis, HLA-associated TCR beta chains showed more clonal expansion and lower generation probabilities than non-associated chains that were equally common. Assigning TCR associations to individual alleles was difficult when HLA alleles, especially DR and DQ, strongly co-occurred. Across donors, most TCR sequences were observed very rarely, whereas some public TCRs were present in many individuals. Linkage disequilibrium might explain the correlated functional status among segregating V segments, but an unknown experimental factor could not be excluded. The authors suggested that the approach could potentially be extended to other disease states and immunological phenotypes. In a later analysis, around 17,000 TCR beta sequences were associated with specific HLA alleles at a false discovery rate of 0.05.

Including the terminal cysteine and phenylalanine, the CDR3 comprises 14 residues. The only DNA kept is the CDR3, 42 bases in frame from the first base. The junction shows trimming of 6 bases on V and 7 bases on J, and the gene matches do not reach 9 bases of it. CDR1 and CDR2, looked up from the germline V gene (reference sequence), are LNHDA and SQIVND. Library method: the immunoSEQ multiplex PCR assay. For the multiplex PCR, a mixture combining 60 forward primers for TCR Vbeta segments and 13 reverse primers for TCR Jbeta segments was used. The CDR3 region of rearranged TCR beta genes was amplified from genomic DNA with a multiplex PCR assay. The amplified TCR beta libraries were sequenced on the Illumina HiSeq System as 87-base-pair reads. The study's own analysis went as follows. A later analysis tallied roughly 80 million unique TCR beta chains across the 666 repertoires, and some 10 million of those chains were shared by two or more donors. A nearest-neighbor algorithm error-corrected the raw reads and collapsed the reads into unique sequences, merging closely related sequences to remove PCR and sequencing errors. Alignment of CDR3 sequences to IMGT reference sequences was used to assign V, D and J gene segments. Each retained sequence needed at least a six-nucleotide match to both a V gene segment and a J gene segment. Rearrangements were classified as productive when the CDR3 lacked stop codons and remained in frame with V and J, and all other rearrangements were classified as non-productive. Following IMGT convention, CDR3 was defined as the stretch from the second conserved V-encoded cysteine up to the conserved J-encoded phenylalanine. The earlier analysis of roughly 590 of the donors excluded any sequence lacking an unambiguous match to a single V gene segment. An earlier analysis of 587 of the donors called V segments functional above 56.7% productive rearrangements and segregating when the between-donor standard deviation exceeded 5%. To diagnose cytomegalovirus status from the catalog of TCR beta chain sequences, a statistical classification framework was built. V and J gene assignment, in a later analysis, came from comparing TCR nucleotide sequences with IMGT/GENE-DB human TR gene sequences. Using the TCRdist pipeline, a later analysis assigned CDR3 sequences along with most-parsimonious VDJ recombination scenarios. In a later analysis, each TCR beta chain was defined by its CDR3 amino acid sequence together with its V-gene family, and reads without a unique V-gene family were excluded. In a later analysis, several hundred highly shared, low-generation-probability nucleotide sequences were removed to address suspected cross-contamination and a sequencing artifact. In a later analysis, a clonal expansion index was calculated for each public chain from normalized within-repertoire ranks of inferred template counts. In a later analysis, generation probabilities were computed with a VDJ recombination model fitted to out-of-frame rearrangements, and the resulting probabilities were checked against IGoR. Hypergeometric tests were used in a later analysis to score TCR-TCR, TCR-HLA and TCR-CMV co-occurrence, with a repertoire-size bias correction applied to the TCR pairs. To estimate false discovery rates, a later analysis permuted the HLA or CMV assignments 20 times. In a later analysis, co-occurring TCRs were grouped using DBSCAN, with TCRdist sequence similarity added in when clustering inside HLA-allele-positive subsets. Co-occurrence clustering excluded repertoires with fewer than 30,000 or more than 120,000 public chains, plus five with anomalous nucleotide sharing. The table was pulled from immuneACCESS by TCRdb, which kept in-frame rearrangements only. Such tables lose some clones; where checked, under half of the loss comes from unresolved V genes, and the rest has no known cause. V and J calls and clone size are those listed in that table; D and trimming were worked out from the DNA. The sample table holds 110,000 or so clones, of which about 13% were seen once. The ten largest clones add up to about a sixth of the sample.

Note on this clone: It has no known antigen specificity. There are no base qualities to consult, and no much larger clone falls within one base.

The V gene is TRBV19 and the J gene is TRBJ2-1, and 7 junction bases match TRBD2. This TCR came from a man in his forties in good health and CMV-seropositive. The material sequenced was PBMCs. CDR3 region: CASSRERDANEQFF. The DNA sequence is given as TGTGCCAGTAGCCGGGAGCGGGACGCGAATGAGCAGTTCTTC.